A single T cell receptor (beta chain) is shown here with its context. The sample comes from a study of blood T cell repertoires in COVID-19. Study context: Sites across the United States, Italy and Spain contributed samples from acute and convalescent COVID-19. T cells, B-cell-depleted T cells, or PBMCs provided the cDNA or gDNA that served as material.

With 11 bases removed from V and 4 bases from J, the gap between germline ends came to 12 bases. The CDR3 is made up of 12 amino acids. CDR1 and CDR2 (germline): LNHDA, SQIVND (reference sequence). In the study's own analysis: By means of reference gene primer amplification, nucleated cell counts were estimated. Only in-frame clones appear in the TCRdb table, and some are missing; sequencing was by immunoSEQ multiplex PCR. That table supplies the V and J calls and clone size; D and trimming were determined from the DNA. The sample carries about 280,000 clones, approximately 83% recorded once. The sequenced material came from peripheral blood. This receptor was identified in a human donor in a cohort sampled during active COVID-19. The chain couples TRBV19 to TRBJ1-5; no definite D call. CDR3 DNA sequence: TGTGCCTCAACGCAGTCGAATCAGCCCCAGCATTTT. It yields the protein CASTQSNQPQHF.